These 2 T cell receptor beta chains originate from one sample sequenced in a study of cytomegalovirus exposure and HLA in healthy donors. Primers included in the PCR were 60 Vbeta and 13 Jbeta primers. TCRdb's table, derived via immunoSEQ multiplex PCR, lists solely in-frame clones and lacks some. The sample lists around 150,000 clones, roughly 79% seen once, with about 7.4% in the top ten. The sequencing sample was made of PBMCs. The source of these receptors is a male donor in good health and CMV-seropositive.

The chain has TRBV4-3 and TRBJ2-3; tentatively, D is TRBD2 (5 bases). Trimming took 5 bases from V and 6 from J, leaving 12 bases between them. The germline CDR1 and CDR2 sequences are LGHNA and YSLEER. CDR3 size: 13 residues. In nucleotides, the CDR3 is TGCGCCAGCAGCGAGAGGGCCCGCGATACGCAGTATTTT. Amino acids: CASSERARDTQYF.

Regarding this clone: The sample has other DNA sequences that encode this CDR3 too. The chain links TRBV6-6 to TRBJ1-1; D remains ambiguous. Germline CDR1 and CDR2: MNHNY and SVGAGI (reference sequence). V lost 2 bases and J lost 7, with 11 bases in between. This CDR3 has 13 amino acids. The CDR3 sequence: CASSYGPQFEAFF. The DNA for the CDR3 is TGTGCCAGCAGTTACGGGCCTCAGTTTGAAGCTTTCTTT.